Listed below are T cell receptor beta chains from one sample, sequenced in a study of cytomegalovirus exposure and HLA in healthy donors. Clones were sequenced by immunoSEQ multiplex PCR, and TCRdb holds only the in-frame ones, with some missing. The data hold roughly 98,000 clones, with more than 85% observed a single time. Sequencing was performed on PBMCs. The receptors shown here come from a man aged 18-30 years in good health and CMV-seropositive. The CDR3 runs from the conserved cysteine through the conserved F or W. The D gene is left open where the match is weak. Size is omitted from some rows. Given values are once, few, many or a class for expanded clones.

>.|TRBV5-8|.|TRBJ2-1
CASSSPGHHNEQFF
TGTGCCAGCAGCTCACCGGGACACCACAATGAGCAGTTCTTC
>.|TRBV10-3|.|TRBJ2-7
CAISEPQGRGIYEQYF
TGTGCCATCAGTGAGCCCCAGGGCAGGGGTATCTACGAGCAGTACTTC
>.|TRBV19|TRBD2|TRBJ2-7
CASSIGTSGAYEQYF
TGTGCCAGTAGTATAGGGACTAGCGGGGCCTACGAGCAGTACTTC
>.|TRBV5-1|TRBD2|TRBJ2-3
CASSAGLGTDTQYF
TGCGCCAGCAGCGCGGGACTAGGAACAGATACGCAGTATTTT
>once|TRBV2|TRBD2|TRBJ2-7
CASSDRRGGKAYEQYF
TGTGCCAGCAGTGACCGTCGGGGGGGGAAGGCCTACGAGCAGTACTTC
>.|TRBV27|TRBD2|TRBJ2-7
CASSLGRGLAGEQYF
TGTGCCAGCAGTTTAGGCAGGGGACTAGCGGGCGAGCAGTACTTC
>.|TRBV2|TRBD2|TRBJ2-5
CASRWTSQTQYF
TGTGCCAGCAGATGGACTAGTCAGACCCAGTACTTC
>.|TRBV6-5|.|TRBJ2-2
CASRLRGNTGELFF
TGTGCCAGCAGGTTACGAGGGAACACCGGGGAGCTGTTTTTT
>.|TRBV5-6|.|TRBJ2-5
CASSLQGIETQYF
TGTGCCAGCAGCCTTCAGGGCATAGAGACCCAGTACTTC
>.|TRBV7-8|TRBD2|TRBJ2-2
CASSLQREGRGELFF
TGTGCCAGCAGCTTACAGCGGGAGGGGCGCGGGGAGCTGTTTTTT
>.|TRBV19|.|TRBJ1-5
CASSIVEGGQPQHF
TGTGCCAGTAGTATAGTCGAGGGTGGTCAGCCCCAGCATTTT
>.|TRBV4-3|TRBD2|TRBJ2-1
CASSQGGLASYYNEQFF
TGCGCCAGCAGCCAAGGGGGACTAGCGTCATACTACAATGAGCAGTTCTTC
>once|TRBV2|.|TRBJ1-5
CASTRTGQGTNQPQHF
TGTGCCAGCACTCGAACTGGCCAGGGAACCAATCAGCCCCAGCATTTT
>once|TRBV7-9|.|TRBJ2-4
CASSPPQQTVLLAKNIQYF
TGTGCCAGCAGCCCCCCCCAACAGACAGTCTTACTAGCCAAAAACATTCAGTACTTC
>.|TRBV4-2|TRBD1|TRBJ1-2
CASSREGTGGGYTF
TGTGCCAGCAGCCGCGAGGGGACAGGGGGGGGCTACACCTTC
>.|TRBV4-1|TRBD1|TRBJ2-1
CASSQVQGADNEQFF
TGCGCCAGCAGCCAAGTTCAGGGGGCGGACAATGAGCAGTTCTTC
>many|TRBV19|.|TRBJ1-6
CASSPYDIQYNSPLHF
TGTGCCAGTAGCCCCTACGACATCCAGTATAATTCACCCCTCCACTTT
>.|TRBV6-5|.|TRBJ1-6
CASSFQSNSNSPLHF
TGTGCCAGCAGCTTCCAGTCGAACAGTAATTCACCCCTCCACTTT
>.|TRBV7-2|.|TRBJ2-5
CASSPRQSQETQYF
TGTGCCAGCAGCCCTCGACAGAGCCAAGAGACCCAGTACTTC
>few|TRBV10-2|TRBD1|TRBJ2-5
CASRKDRAGETQYF
TGCGCCAGCAGGAAAGACAGGGCAGGGGAGACCCAGTACTTC
>.|TRBV4-2|TRBD2|TRBJ2-5
CASSLGLAEQETQYF
TGTGCCAGCAGCCTTGGGCTAGCGGAGCAAGAGACCCAGTACTTC
>.|TRBV5-6|.|TRBJ2-7
CASSRTGYEQYF
TGTGCCAGCAGCAGAACAGGATACGAGCAGTACTTC
>.|TRBV21-1|.|TRBJ1-5
CASSKDTTNQPQHF
TGTGCCAGCAGCAAAGACACGACTAATCAGCCCCAGCATTTT
>.|TRBV7-3|.|TRBJ2-2
CASSLHSTGELFF
TGTGCCAGCAGCTTACACTCTACCGGGGAGCTGTTTTTT
>once|TRBV6-5|.|TRBJ2-2
CASSLSAGVKPGELFF
TGTGCCAGCAGTTTGTCCGCAGGGGTAAAGCCCGGGGAGCTGTTTTTT
>.|TRBV28|TRBD2|TRBJ2-7
CASSPAGVGYEQYF
TGTGCCAGCAGTCCAGCGGGAGTTGGGTACGAGCAGTACTTC
>.|TRBV20-1|.|TRBJ2-7
CSASQDYEQYF
TGCAGTGCTTCACAGGATTACGAGCAGTACTTC
>few|TRBV4-3|.|TRBJ2-1
CASSQGAGRERYEQFF
TGCGCCAGCAGCCAGGGGGCGGGGCGGGAGAGGTATGAGCAGTTCTTC
>.|TRBV19|.|TRBJ1-5
CASTGVAYGNQPQHF
TGTGCCAGTACCGGGGTGGCTTACGGCAATCAGCCCCAGCATTTT
>.|TRBV6-5|.|TRBJ2-5
CARPRGGETQYF
TGTGCCAGACCAAGGGGGGGCGAGACCCAGTACTTC
>.|TRBV27|.|TRBJ2-7
CASSPSSGGISYEQYF
TGTGCCAGCAGTCCCTCCTCCGGGGGTATTTCCTACGAGCAGTACTTC
>.|TRBV10-2|TRBD2|TRBJ2-1
CASSSSGRYNEQFF
TGCGCCAGCAGTTCTAGCGGGAGGTACAATGAGCAGTTCTTC
>.|TRBV10-2|TRBD1|TRBJ2-7
CASTTSGTGREQYF
TGCGCCAGCACCACATCCGGGACAGGACGCGAGCAGTACTTC
>.|TRBV18|.|TRBJ2-5
CASSYGQETQYF
TGTGCCAGCTCATACGGCCAAGAGACCCAGTACTTC
>.|TRBV25-1|.|TRBJ2-5
CASSDSGWETQYF
TGTGCCAGCAGTGATTCGGGGTGGGAGACCCAGTACTTC
>.|TRBV28|.|TRBJ1-4
CASSLRDTATNEKLFF
TGTGCCAGCAGTTTAAGGGACACTGCAACTAATGAAAAACTGTTTTTT
>.|TRBV7-3|TRBD2|TRBJ2-1
CASSLAGLAGANNEQFF
TGTGCCAGCAGCTTAGCCGGACTAGCGGGGGCCAACAATGAGCAGTTCTTC
>.|TRBV29-1|TRBD1|TRBJ2-1
CSATAGGPLDEQFF
TGCAGCGCTACTGCAGGGGGCCCTCTGGATGAGCAGTTCTTC
>.|TRBV10-1|TRBD1|TRBJ2-1
CASSEASGTGGFNNYNEQFF
TGCGCCAGCAGTGAGGCGTCCGGGACAGGGGGTTTTAACAACTACAATGAGCAGTTCTTC
>.|TRBV28|.|TRBJ1-2
CASSSPPENYGYTF
TGTGCCAGCAGTTCCCCCCCGGAGAACTATGGCTACACCTTC
>.|TRBV5-4|TRBD1|TRBJ2-1
CASSTRTGGNEQFF
TGTGCCAGCAGCACGCGGACAGGGGGGAATGAGCAGTTCTTC
>.|TRBV29-1|.|TRBJ2-3
CSVGSTSTDTQYF
TGCAGCGTTGGCTCGACTAGCACAGATACGCAGTATTTT
>once|TRBV7-2|.|TRBJ2-1
CASSLGRGIEQFF
TGTGCCAGCAGCTTAGGTAGGGGGATTGAGCAGTTCTTC
>.|TRBV20-1|.|TRBJ2-7
CSAWILEEQYF
TGCAGTGCCTGGATCTTGGAGGAGCAGTACTTC
>.|TRBV6-5|TRBD1|TRBJ1-1
CASSYSTSDRGYEAFF
TGTGCCAGCAGTTACTCAACATCGGACAGGGGATATGAAGCTTTCTTT
>.|TRBV28|TRBD2|TRBJ2-7
CASSSLAGAYEQYF
TGTGCCAGCAGTTCGTTAGCGGGAGCCTACGAGCAGTACTTC
>few|TRBV4-1|TRBD2|TRBJ2-2
CASSQEVLAGGSGGELFF
TGCGCCAGCAGCCAAGAAGTACTAGCGGGGGGGTCGGGCGGGGAGCTGTTTTTT
>.|TRBV19|TRBD2|TRBJ2-3
CASSTPGLPPVVAQYF
TGTGCCAGTAGTACTCCGGGACTACCCCCGGTGGTGGCGCAGTATTTT
>.|TRBV14|TRBD2|TRBJ2-1
CASSPLAGGLLGSEQFF
TGTGCCAGCAGCCCCCTAGCGGGGGGCCTTTTGGGTAGTGAGCAGTTCTTC
>.|TRBV25-1|.|TRBJ2-5
CASSEYGGQATQYF
TGTGCCAGCAGTGAATATGGCGGACAAGCGACCCAGTACTTC
>.|TRBV4-3|TRBD1|TRBJ2-2
CASSRSSGGTNTGELFF
TGCGCCAGCAGCCGCAGTTCAGGGGGTACGAACACCGGGGAGCTGTTTTTT
>once|TRBV28|.|TRBJ2-1
CASSPRRGRRSEQFF
TGTGCCAGCAGTCCCCGCCGGGGGAGAAGGAGTGAGCAGTTCTTC
>.|TRBV28|TRBD1|TRBJ2-6
CASSPLPGTALAAVANVLTF
TGTGCCAGCAGTCCCCTCCCCGGGACAGCCTTGGCTGCCGTGGCCAACGTCCTGACTTTC